The 13 T cell receptor beta chains below all came from one sample that was sequenced in a study of T cells in Graves' hyperthyroidism and ophthalmopathy. Template material for amplifying TCR beta CDR3 regions consisted of RNA transcripts. The HTBI primer set was used in a first-round RT-PCR of the TCR CDR3. One entry per CDR3 protein, called by TCRdb with MiXCR from the multiplex PCR reads. The profile shows under 750,000 distinct CDR3 sequences, 15% to 20% of them singletons. Sequencing was carried out using blood. These receptors were collected from a woman aged 45-59 years with Graves' hyperthyroidism that later progressed to Graves' ophthalmopathy.

The V and J genes are TRBV12-5 and TRBJ1-1; 8 nucleotides line up with TRBD1. V dropped 5 bases and J dropped 6; count of bases not matched to a gene: 14. CDR1 LGHNT and CDR2 FRNRAP come from the germline V gene. The CDR3 has 16 residues. The CDR3, as DNA: TGTGCTAGTGGTCCGCGGACAGGGTTCATTGTTCCTGAAGCTTTCTTT. Its translation is CASGPRTGFIVPEAFF.

This clonotype was seen a handful of times. The chain joins TRBV5-1 to TRBJ1-2; D not resolved. This CDR3 has 13 amino acids. Trimming left V 6 bases short and J 2 bases short, with 11 bases between. Germline-derived CDR1 and CDR2 are SGHRS and YFSETQ. The CDR3: CASTIDLNYGYTF. DNA of the CDR3: TGCGCCAGCACAATCGACCTAAACTATGGCTACACCTTC.

This chain joins TRBV24-1 and TRBJ2-3; D assignment may be TRBD1 or TRBD2 (6 bases each). Germline values: CDR1 KGHDR, CDR2 SFDVKD. Trimming took 5 bases from V and 5 from J, leaving 13 bases between them. The CDR3 runs 14 residues. The CDR3: CATSVGGPRDTQYF. CDR3 coding DNA: TGTGCCACCAGTGTTGGGGGGCCTAGAGATACGCAGTATTTT.

This clonotype was counted ten times or more. V usage is TRBV5-1 and J usage is TRBJ2-1, with D perhaps TRBD2 (5 bases). Trimming pared 4 bases from V and 9 bases from J, leaving 17 bases between. There are 14 residues in the CDR3. The germline CDR1 and CDR2 sequences are SGHRS and YFSETQ. The CDR3 DNA reads as TGCGCCAGCAGCGAGCCTGGACGAGGGCGTGAGCAGTTCTTC. Translating gives CASSEPGRGREQFF.

This clonotype was counted many times. The V and J genes are TRBV2 and TRBJ2-2, with 7 positions matching TRBD1. CDR1 SNHLY and CDR2 FYNNEI come from the germline V gene. V lost 3 bases, J lost 2 bases, and 3 bases stayed unmatched. CDR3 size: 15 residues. The chain's CDR3 is CASSEGTVNTGELFF. For the CDR3, the DNA is TGTGCCAGCAGTGAGGGGACAGTAAACACCGGGGAGCTGTTTTTT.

This clonotype has just a few counts. This chain links TRBV27 with TRBJ2-2, with D unresolved. CDR3 size: 15 residues. CDR1 and CDR2 from the germline V gene are MNHEY and SMNVEV (reference sequence). V lost 11 bases and J 1 base, leaving 17 bases between the germline ends. The DNA for the CDR3 is TGTGCCCTTGGAGCTGGCTGGGGGAACACCGGGGAGCTGTTTTTT. Amino acids: CALGAGWGNTGELFF.

This clonotype appeared many times. The rearrangement uses TRBV11-2 and TRBJ1-2, with D hard to call. The CDR3 totals 14 residues. CDR1 and CDR2 (germline): SGHAT, FQNNGV. The V end lost 1 base, the J end lost 2 bases, and 8 bases lay between the germline ends. CDR3 coding DNA: TGTGCCAGCAGCTTAGTCGCAGCCAACTATGGCTACACCTTC. Protein sequence: CASSLVAANYGYTF.

At least ten counts were recorded for this clonotype. V gene TRBV11-3 combines with J gene TRBJ2-5, with D tentatively TRBD1 (5 bases). V dropped 6 bases and J dropped 1 base, with 12 bases sitting between them. CDR1 SGHNT and CDR2 YENEEA come from the germline V gene. This CDR3 is built from 14 residues. The CDR3 loop is CASSYGRAQETQYF. The CDR3, as DNA: TGTGCCAGCAGTTACGGCAGGGCCCAAGAGACCCAGTACTTC.

The chain couples TRBV2 to TRBJ2-6; D is unclear. Trimming took 4 bases from V and 1 from J, leaving 8 bases between them. The length of the CDR3 is 15 residues. Germline values: CDR1 SNHLY, CDR2 FYNNEI. CDR3 region: CASSAELSGANVLTF. DNA of the CDR3: TGTGCCAGCAGTGCCGAGCTTTCTGGGGCCAACGTCCTGACTTTC.

This clonotype occurred a few times. The chain employs TRBV19 and TRBJ1-1; a possible D gene is TRBD1 (5 bases). The V and J ends lost 3 bases and 3 bases respectively, with 11 bases between them. The CDR3 is 14 amino acids. Per germline, CDR1 LNHDA and CDR2 SQIVND (reference sequence). The CDR3 reads CASSIQGAHTEAFF. DNA for the CDR3: TGTGCCAGTAGTATCCAAGGGGCCCACACTGAAGCTTTCTTT. The full variable domain, with the rest looked up from reference TRBV19 and TRBJ1-1, is DGGITQSPKYLFRKEGQNVTLSCEQNLNHDAMYWYRQDPGQGLRLIYYSQIVNDFQKGDIAEGYSVSREKKESFPLTVTSAQKNPTAFYLCASSIQGAHTEAFFGQGTRLTVV.

This clonotype was counted between two and nine times. The V and J genes are TRBV19 and TRBJ2-1; 12 bases map to TRBD1. Germline V gene sequence: CDR1 LNHDA, CDR2 SQIVND (reference sequence). V was pared by 4 bases and J by 7 bases, with 8 bases of the junction left unmatched. There are 16 residues in the CDR3. The CDR3 nucleotides are TGTGCCAGTAGTACCGGCCGGGACAGGGGGCTAAATGAGCAGTTCTTC. Translated: CASSTGRDRGLNEQFF.

The table lists this clonotype with a few counts. The chain is built from TRBV7-9 and TRBJ1-2; D may be TRBD1 (5 bases). This CDR3 contains 14 residues. The germline V and J ends were trimmed by 0 bases and 7 bases, with 12 bases remaining between them. Looked up from germline, CDR1 is SEHNR and CDR2 is FQNEAQ (reference sequence). The CDR3: CASSLAGGYSGYTF. CDR3 DNA: TGTGCCAGCAGCTTAGCGGGGGGGTACTCTGGCTACACCTTC.

This clonotype showed up many times. The CDR3 reads CASSLFTGELFF. DNA of the CDR3: TGTGCCAGCAGCTTATTTACCGGGGAGCTGTTTTTT. The genes are TRBV11-2 and TRBJ2-2; D is uncertain. The CDR3 is 12 residues long. Germline CDR1 is SGHAT and CDR2 is FQNNGV. V dropped 2 bases and J dropped 5 bases, with 3 bases sitting between them. Based on the CDR3 plus reference TRBV11-2 and TRBJ2-2, the full variable domain is EAGVAQSPRYKIIEKRQSVAFWCNPISGHATLYWYQQILGQGPKLLIQFQNNGVVDDSQLPKDRFSAERLKGVDSTLKIQPAKLEDSAVYLCASSLFTGELFFGEGSRLTVL.